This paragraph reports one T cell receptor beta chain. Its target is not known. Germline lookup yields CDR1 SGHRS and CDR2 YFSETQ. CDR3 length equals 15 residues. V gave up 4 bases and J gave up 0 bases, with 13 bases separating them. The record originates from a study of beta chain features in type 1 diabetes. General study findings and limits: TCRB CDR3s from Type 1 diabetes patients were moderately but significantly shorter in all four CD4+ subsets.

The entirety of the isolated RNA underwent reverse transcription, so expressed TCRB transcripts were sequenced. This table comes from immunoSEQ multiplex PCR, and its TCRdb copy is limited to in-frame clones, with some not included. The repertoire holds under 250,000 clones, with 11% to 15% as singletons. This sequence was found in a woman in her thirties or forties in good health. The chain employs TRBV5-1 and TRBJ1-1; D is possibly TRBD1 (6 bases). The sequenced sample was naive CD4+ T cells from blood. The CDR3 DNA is TGCGCCAGCAGCCCCGGTGGGGGCGTGAACACTGAAGCTTTCTTT. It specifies CASSPGGGVNTEAFF.